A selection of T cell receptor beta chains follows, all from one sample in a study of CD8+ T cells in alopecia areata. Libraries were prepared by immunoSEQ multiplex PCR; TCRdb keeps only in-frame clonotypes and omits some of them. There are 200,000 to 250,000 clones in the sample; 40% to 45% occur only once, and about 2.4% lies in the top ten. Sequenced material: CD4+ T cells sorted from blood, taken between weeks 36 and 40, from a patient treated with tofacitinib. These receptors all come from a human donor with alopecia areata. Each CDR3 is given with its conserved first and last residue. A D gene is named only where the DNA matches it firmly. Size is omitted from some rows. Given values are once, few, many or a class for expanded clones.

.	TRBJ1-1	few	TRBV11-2	TGTGCCAGCAGCCCAAACACGGGGGCTACTGAAGCTTTCTTT	CASSPNTGATEAFF
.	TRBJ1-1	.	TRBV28	TGTGCCAGCAGCCCAGGGACGTTGAGCACTGAAGCTTTCTTT	CASSPGTLSTEAFF
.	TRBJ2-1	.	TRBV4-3	TGCGCCAGCAGCCAAGATACTAGCAGGGATGAGCAGTTCTTC	CASSQDTSRDEQFF
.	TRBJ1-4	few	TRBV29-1	TGCAGCGTTGGTCCCACAGGAGCTAATGAAAAACTGTTTTTT	CSVGPTGANEKLFF
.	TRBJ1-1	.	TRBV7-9	TGTGCCAGCAGCTTTGAGAACATGAACACTGAAGCTTTCTTT	CASSFENMNTEAFF
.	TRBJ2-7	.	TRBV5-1	TGCGCCAGCAGCTTGGCGAACAGGGTCTCCTACGAGCAGTACTTC	CASSLANRVSYEQYF
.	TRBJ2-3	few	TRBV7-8	TGTGCCAGCAGCGACCTGGAAGCGGGTAACACAGATACGCAGTATTTT	CASSDLEAGNTDTQYF
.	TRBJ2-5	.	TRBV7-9	TGTGCCAGCACTAGGGAGGAGACCCAGTACTTC	CASTREETQYF
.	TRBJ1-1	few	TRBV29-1	TGCAGCGTTGCGTATGCGGGGCGGAAGACTGAAGCTTTCTTT	CSVAYAGRKTEAFF
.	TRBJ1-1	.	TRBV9	TGTGCCAGCAGCCTTTCGTGGGGGGGCTTGAACACTGAAGCTTTCTTT	CASSLSWGGLNTEAFF
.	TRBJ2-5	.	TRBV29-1	TGCAGCGTTGGGCAGAGGCGCCAAGAGACCCAGTACTTC	CSVGQRRQETQYF
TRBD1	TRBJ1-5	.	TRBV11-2	TGTGCCAGCAGCGCAACAGGGGTCTCCAATCAGCCCCAGCATTTT	CASSATGVSNQPQHF
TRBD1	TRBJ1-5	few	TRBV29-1	TGCAGCACACGACAGGGTGATCAGCCCCAGCATTTT	CSTRQGDQPQHF
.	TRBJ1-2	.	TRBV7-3	TGTGCCAGTCGTAGCGCGGGTGGCTACACCTTC	CASRSAGGYTF
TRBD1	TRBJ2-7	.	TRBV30	TGTGCCTGCTACCCGGACAGGGCGAGCTACGAGCAGTACTTC	CACYPDRASYEQYF
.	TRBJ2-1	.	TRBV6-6	TGTGCCAGCAGTTACGGGGTAGGGAATGAGCAGTTCTTC	CASSYGVGNEQFF
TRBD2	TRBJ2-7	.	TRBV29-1	TGCAGCGTTGTAGGAGGGACTAGCGGGAACTACGAGCAGTACTTC	CSVVGGTSGNYEQYF
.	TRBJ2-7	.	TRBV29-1	TGCAGCGTTGAGATCAGCAGGGGCTACGAGCAGTACTTC	CSVEISRGYEQYF
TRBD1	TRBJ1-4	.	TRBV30	TGTGCCTGGAGTAAGCGGGACAGGGTGGTTAATGAAAAACTGTTTTTT	CAWSKRDRVVNEKLFF
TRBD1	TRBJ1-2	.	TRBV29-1	TGCAGCGTTCAGGAGGGGGCGCTGGGCTACACCTTC	CSVQEGALGYTF
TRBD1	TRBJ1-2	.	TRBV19	TGTGCCAGTAAACAGGGGGACTATGGCTACACCTTC	CASKQGDYGYTF
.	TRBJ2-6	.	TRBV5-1	TGCGCCAGCAGCTTACTGGGACAACAGTCTGGGGCCAACGTCCTGACTTTC	CASSLLGQQSGANVLTF
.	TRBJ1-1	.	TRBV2	TGTGCCAGCAGGCGACAGTCGAACACTGAAGCTTTCTTT	CASRRQSNTEAFF
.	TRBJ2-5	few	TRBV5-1	TGCGCCAGCAGCCAAGCACAGGGTCAGAGGGAGACCCAGTACTTC	CASSQAQGQRETQYF
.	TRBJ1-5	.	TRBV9	TGTGCCAGCAGCGCCGGGACCACACATCAGCCCCAGCATTTT	CASSAGTTHQPQHF
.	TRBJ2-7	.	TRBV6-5	TGTGCCAGCAGCCGCAGTGTATCCTACGAGCAGTACTTC	CASSRSVSYEQYF
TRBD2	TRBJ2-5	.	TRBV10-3	TGTGCCATCAGAGCGGGAGGGCCAGTAGAGACCCAGTACTTC	CAIRAGGPVETQYF
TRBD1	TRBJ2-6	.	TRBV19	TGTGCCAGTAAGCACAGGGGCAACCCTGGGGCCAACGTCCTGACTTTC	CASKHRGNPGANVLTF
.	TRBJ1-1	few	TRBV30	TGTGCCTGGCTACAGGACAGACCGAACACTGAAGCTTTCTTT	CAWLQDRPNTEAFF
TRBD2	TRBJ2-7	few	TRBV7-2	TGTGCCAGCAGGGCTAGCGGGACATACGAGCAGTACTTC	CASRASGTYEQYF
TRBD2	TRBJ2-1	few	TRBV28	TGTGCCAGCAGTGCAAGGACTAGCAGTTCCTACAATGAGCAGTTCTTC	CASSARTSSSYNEQFF
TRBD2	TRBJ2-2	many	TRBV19	TGTGCCAGTACCCTAACTAGCGGATTCTACACCGGGGAGCTGTTTTTT	CASTLTSGFYTGELFF
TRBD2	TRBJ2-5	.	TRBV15	TGTGCCACCAGCAGAGGAGTTGGAGCGGGAGAAGAGACCCAGTACTTC	CATSRGVGAGEETQYF
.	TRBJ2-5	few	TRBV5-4	TGTGCCAGCAGCTCGACCCAGTTGCTGGGGACCCAAGAGACCCAGTACTTC	CASSSTQLLGTQETQYF
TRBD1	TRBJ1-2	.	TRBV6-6	TGTGCCAGCAGTCTTAGGGACAGGGGGCTCTATGGCTACACCTTC	CASSLRDRGLYGYTF
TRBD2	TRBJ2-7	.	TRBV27	TGTGCCAGCAGCGTGGGGGGGACCAGCTCCTACGAGCAGTACTTC	CASSVGGTSSYEQYF
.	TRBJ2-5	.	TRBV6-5	TGTGCCGCAAGCAGATTCGGAGGAGAGACCCAGTACTTC	CAASRFGGETQYF
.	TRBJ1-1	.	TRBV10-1	TGCGCCAGCAGTGAAACACGAAACACTGAAGCTTTCTTT	CASSETRNTEAFF
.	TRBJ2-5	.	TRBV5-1	TGCGCCAGCAGCGTCAGGGTAGGAGAGACCCAGTACTTC	CASSVRVGETQYF
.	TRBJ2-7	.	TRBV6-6	TGTGCCAGCAGTTACACCGGGGCAACCTACGAGCAGTACTTC	CASSYTGATYEQYF
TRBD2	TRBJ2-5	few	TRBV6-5	TGTGCCAGCAGTTCCGGACTAGCGGGAGGCCAAGAGACCCAGTACTTC	CASSSGLAGGQETQYF
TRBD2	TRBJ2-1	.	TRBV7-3	TGTGCCAGCAGCTTAACCAGCGGGAGTCGGGATGAGCAGTTCTTC	CASSLTSGSRDEQFF
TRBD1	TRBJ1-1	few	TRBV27	TGTGCCAGCAGAGGACAGGGGCGCACTGAAGCTTTCTTT	CASRGQGRTEAFF
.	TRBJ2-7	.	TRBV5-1	TGCGCCAGCAGCTCTGAAAACTACGAGCAGTACTTC	CASSSENYEQYF
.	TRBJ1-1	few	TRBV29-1	TGCAGCGTTCTGGACATGCCCGCTTCGGGAGCTTTCTTT	CSVLDMPASGAFF
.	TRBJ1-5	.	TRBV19	TGTGCCAGTAGTACCTCAGGGGCGGGCAATCAGCCCCAGCATTTT	CASSTSGAGNQPQHF
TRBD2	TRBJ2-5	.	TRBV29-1	TGCAGCGTTGAAGGCCCCCGACTAGCGGGATGGGAGACCCAGTACTTC	CSVEGPRLAGWETQYF
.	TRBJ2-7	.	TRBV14	TGTGCCAGCAGCCAACTGGGGGGGGCCTCCTACGAGCAGTACTTC	CASSQLGGASYEQYF